A single sample gave rise to the 21 T cell receptor beta chains below, sequenced in a study of cytomegalovirus exposure and HLA in healthy donors. The PCR employed 60 Vbeta primers together with 13 Jbeta primers. Using immunoSEQ multiplex PCR, the repertoire was profiled, and TCRdb retains in-frame clones only, with some absent. The sample holds some 95,000 clones; less than 75% are singletons and the top ten take roughly 2.2%. Sequencing was done on a sample of PBMCs. The receptor source for this set is a man aged 25 to 40 in good health and CMV-seronegative.

The chain recombines TRBV5-1 with TRBJ2-2; TRBD2 aligns across 9 bases. From germline, CDR1 is SGHRS and CDR2 YFSETQ. This CDR3 spans 17 amino acids. Losses at the gene ends were 3 bases for V and 6 bases for J; bases not matched to a gene: 12. CDR3 protein: CASSWKIQREDSGELFF. The CDR3 DNA follows: TGCGCCAGCAGCTGGAAGATCCAGCGGGAGGATTCCGGGGAGCTGTTTTTT.

This chain connects TRBV18 to TRBJ2-2; D may be TRBD1 (6 bases). Germline V gene data show CDR1 as KGHSH and CDR2 as LQKENI. The CDR3 covers 15 residues. V lost 3 bases, J lost 6 bases, and 14 bases lay in between. This CDR3 reads CASSPGVQGAGELFF. The CDR3 nucleotides read TGTGCCAGCTCACCGGGAGTACAGGGTGCCGGGGAGCTGTTTTTT.

This clone appeared a single time. The chain employs TRBV5-4 and TRBJ1-1; D is perhaps TRBD1 (6 bases). CDR3 length: 13 amino acids. The V gene lost 4 bases and the J gene lost 6 bases, with 13 bases spanning the gap. Germline V lookup: CDR1 SGHNT, CDR2 YYREEE (reference sequence). DNA for the CDR3: TGTGCCAGCAGCGCGTCTCCAGGGGCTGAAGCTTTCTTT. It yields the protein CASSASPGAEAFF.

The rearrangement links TRBV27 to TRBJ2-5, with 8 bases fitting TRBD1. The CDR3 runs to 15 residues. V was clipped by 9 bases and J by 5 bases; unmatched bases: 14. Germline V gene lookup returns CDR1 MNHEY and CDR2 SMNVEV (reference sequence). The CDR3 DNA reads as TGTGCCAGTACCCTCGGCAGGGGGCGTTGGGAGACCCAGTACTTC. As protein: CASTLGRGRWETQYF.

This sequence joins TRBV5-1 and TRBJ1-5; 9 bases line up with TRBD1. Losses at the gene ends were 5 bases for V and 4 bases for J; bases not matched to a gene: 4. The CDR3 has 14 amino acids. The germline V gene encodes CDR1 SGHRS and CDR2 YFSETQ. The CDR3 nucleotides are TGCGCCAGCAGTCGCGGGACAGGGAATCAGCCCCAGCATTTT. This gives the protein CASSRGTGNQPQHF.

The CDR3 loop is CASSPSLDRGAEKLFF. CDR3 DNA sequence: TGCGCCAGCAGCCCGTCGCTCGACAGGGGCGCTGAAAAACTGTTTTTT. The chain recombines TRBV5-1 with TRBJ1-4; 8 bases are shared with TRBD1. The CDR3 has 16 residues. Trimming at V came to 4 bases and at J to 7 bases, leaving 12 bases not matched to a gene. Germline V gives CDR1 SGHRS, CDR2 YFSETQ.

This clone has only one observation. This rearrangement joins TRBV28 to TRBJ1-1; possibly TRBD1 for D (6 bases). V lost 5 bases and J lost 5, with 15 bases in between. CDR3 length equals 14 residues. The V gene's germline CDR1 is MDHEN and CDR2 SYDVKM. The CDR3 DNA reads as TGTGCCAGCAGTGTGGGACAATTATTGACTGAAGCTTTCTTT. The encoded protein is CASSVGQLLTEAFF. Filled out from reference TRBV28 and TRBJ1-1, the complete variable domain reads DVKVTQSSRYLVKRTGEKVFLECVQDMDHENMFWYRQDPGLGLRLIYFSYDVKMKEKGDIPEGYSVSREKKERFSLILESASTNQTSMYLCASSVGQLLTEAFFGQGTRLTVV.

This chain connects TRBV5-6 to TRBJ2-7; 7 bases align to TRBD1. Per germline, CDR1 SGHDT and CDR2 YYEEEE. Trimming removed 1 base from V and 2 bases from J; junction bases left unmatched: 3. This CDR3 comprises 14 residues. CDR3: CASSLFDRAYEQYF. CDR3 DNA sequence: TGTGCCAGCAGCTTGTTCGACAGGGCCTACGAGCAGTACTTC. Drawing the rest from reference TRBV5-6 and TRBJ2-7, the complete variable domain is DAGVTQSPTHLIKTRGQQVTLRCSPKSGHDTVSWYQQALGQGPQFIFQYYEEEERQRGNFPDRFSGHQFPNYSSELNVNALLLGDSALYLCASSLFDRAYEQYFGPGTRLTVT.

The rearrangement uses TRBV30 and TRBJ1-1; D might be TRBD1 (6 bases). Germline CDR1 is GTSNPN and CDR2 is SVGIG (reference sequence). V dropped 3 bases and J dropped 4 bases, with 15 bases sitting between them. The CDR3 extends over 14 amino acids. The CDR3 sequence: CAWRSVGGPTEAFF. The CDR3 nucleotides read TGTGCCTGGAGAAGCGTAGGGGGACCCACTGAAGCTTTCTTT.

This rearrangement joins TRBV5-1 to TRBJ2-3; D possibly corresponds to TRBD1 (5 bases). The CDR3 covers 14 residues. Between the trimmed V and J ends, which lost 4 bases and 1 base, there was a span of 10 bases. The germline CDR1 and CDR2 sequences are SGHRS and YFSETQ. The CDR3 region is CASSPSTGTDTQYF. CDR3 DNA: TGCGCCAGCAGCCCGTCGACAGGCACAGATACGCAGTATTTT.

For the CDR3, the DNA is TGTGCCGTACAGGGGAGCTACAATGAGCAGTTCTTC. Its protein is CAVQGSYNEQFF. The genes are TRBV10-3 and TRBJ2-1, with 7 bases identical to TRBD1. CDR3 length equals 12 residues. Germline V gene data show CDR1 as ENHRY and CDR2 as SYGVKD. V trimming: 11 bases; J trimming: 3 bases; junction bases outside the gene matches: 4.

This clone appeared once. The V and J genes are TRBV10-3 and TRBJ1-5; a weak D match, TRBD1 (5 bases). This CDR3 has 14 residues. V was cut by 2 bases and J by 3 bases, with 8 bases left in between. Germline V gives CDR1 ENHRY, CDR2 SYGVKD. CDR3 sequence (DNA): TGTGCCATCAGTGAGGAACAGGTCAATCAGCCCCAGCATTTT. Translating it yields CAISEEQVNQPQHF.

This sequence joins TRBV19 and TRBJ2-2; D unclear. This CDR3 comprises 13 residues. CDR1 and CDR2 (germline): LNHDA, SQIVND (reference sequence). The ends were cut back, 5 bases at V and 8 bases at J, with 12 bases in the middle. The CDR3 loop reads CASSFRIAGELFF. The DNA of the CDR3 is TGTGCCAGTAGTTTCCGTATCGCGGGGGAGCTGTTTTTT.

The V and J genes are TRBV4-1 and TRBJ1-1; no definite D call. V was trimmed by 0 bases and J by 5 bases, leaving 13 bases between them. The CDR3 is 15 amino acids. The V gene's germline CDR1 is MGHRA and CDR2 YSYEKL. The CDR3 loop reads CASSQDVSRGTEAFF. In DNA form, the CDR3 reads TGCGCCAGCAGCCAAGATGTCAGCAGAGGAACTGAAGCTTTCTTT.

The CDR3, as DNA: TGTGCCAGCAGCCTTGAGCCGGGGGGCACAGATACGCAGTATTTT. Its translation: CASSLEPGGTDTQYF. V is TRBV7-9 and J is TRBJ2-3; a weak D match, TRBD2 (6 bases). The CDR3 has 15 amino acids. Germline CDR1 reads SEHNR; CDR2 reads FQNEAQ (reference sequence). Trimming removed 5 bases at V and 1 base at J, with 13 bases between.

The V call is TRBV6-1, the J call TRBJ1-2, with 7 bases identical to TRBD1. With V trimmed by 6 bases and J by 4 bases, 5 bases remained unmatched. Germline V CDR1 and CDR2: MNHNS, SASEGT. This CDR3 has 13 amino acids. As DNA, the CDR3 is TGTGCCAGCAGAGCCGGGACAGTCTATGGCTACACCTTC. Protein sequence: CASRAGTVYGYTF.

The J gene is TRBJ1-1, the V gene TRBV10-3, with 9 nucleotides matching TRBD1. V shed 6 bases, J shed 11 bases, and the junction held 19 bases outside the gene matches. The CDR3 has 16 residues. Germline loops: CDR1 ENHRY, CDR2 SYGVKD. In DNA form, the CDR3 reads TGTGCCATCAGCGATCCGGTGAGGACAGGGGCAGGTGGGGCTTTCTTT. Protein product: CAISDPVRTGAGGAFF.

The chain employs TRBV19 and TRBJ1-5; 9 nucleotides line up with TRBD1. V dropped 7 bases and J dropped 4; count of bases not matched to a gene: 8. CDR1 LNHDA and CDR2 SQIVND come from the germline V gene (reference sequence). The CDR3 has 15 amino acids. CDR3 nucleotide sequence: TGTGCCAGTACCCCCGTGGACAGGGGAAATCAGCCCCAGCATTTT. Amino acids: CASTPVDRGNQPQHF.

This clone has just one count. The genes are TRBV19 and TRBJ2-1; 9 bases agree with TRBD1. The CDR3 is 15 amino acids. Germline V gene data show CDR1 as LNHDA and CDR2 as SQIVND (reference sequence). With V trimmed by 5 bases and J by 14 bases, 16 bases remained unmatched. The CDR3 nucleotides are TGTGCCAGTAGTCCCCGGACAGGGGACCTTGTAGGGAAGTTCTTC. Its protein product is CASSPRTGDLVGKFF.

The chain uses TRBV7-9 and TRBJ2-5; unclear D gene. Germline V gene sequence: CDR1 SEHNR, CDR2 FQNEAQ (reference sequence). The length of the CDR3 is 13 residues. Between the trimmed V and J ends, which lost 5 bases and 5 bases, there was a span of 12 bases. The CDR3 spells CASSVFLLETQYF. The DNA of the CDR3 is TGTGCCAGCAGCGTTTTCCTTCTGGAGACCCAGTACTTC. Full variable domain (remainder filled in from reference TRBV7-9 and TRBJ2-5): DTGVSQNPRHKITKRGQNVTFRCDPISEHNRLYWYRQTLGQGPEFLTYFQNEAQLEKSRLLSDRFSAERPKGSFSTLEIQRTEQGDSAMYLCASSVFLLETQYFGPGTRLLVL.

This chain joins TRBV10-3 and TRBJ1-1; no reliable D call. The V gene lost 4 bases and the J gene lost 7 bases, with 10 bases spanning the gap. The CDR3 contains 12 residues. Per germline, CDR1 ENHRY and CDR2 SYGVKD. DNA of the CDR3: TGTGCCATCAGTGCGAGCTCCGGTGAAGCTTTCTTT. Amino acid sequence: CAISASSGEAFF.